Listed here is a single T cell receptor (beta chain). This sample is part of a study of T cells in Graves' hyperthyroidism and ophthalmopathy. Germline V lookup: CDR1 KGHDR, CDR2 SFDVKD. This CDR3 comprises 16 residues. Deletions cut 1 base from V and 2 bases from J, with 11 bases between. The source material, RNA transcripts, was used to amplify TCR beta CDR3 regions. The TCR CDR3 first-round RT-PCR relied on the HTBI primer set. TCRdb reprocessed the multiplex PCR reads with MiXCR, giving one entry per CDR3 protein. The sample holds 400,000 to 600,000 distinct CDR3 sequences, 15% to 20% seen once. What was sequenced was blood. This rearrangement joins TRBV24-1 to TRBJ2-1; no clear D gene. This clonotype originated in a woman younger than 45 with Graves' ophthalmopathy. The CDR3 sequence: CATSDFSQFPYNEQFF. CDR3 in DNA: TGTGCCACCAGTGATTTTAGCCAGTTCCCCTACAATGAGCAGTTCTTC.